This T cell receptor beta chain is drawn from a study of beta chain features in type 1 diabetes. Study-level results: A pattern of fewer insertions and more deletions at VDJ junctions was seen in type 1 diabetes patients. Type 1 diabetes patients showed a moderate but significant shortening of TCRB CDR3s in all four CD4+ subsets.

With respect to this clone: The antigen is unknown.

Sorting that relied on CD45RO/CCR7/CD25/CD127/CD95/CD27 yielded CD4+ naive, central memory, regulatory and stem cell-like memory cells. TCRB transcripts that were expressed got sequenced, as all of the isolated RNA had been reverse transcribed. Clones were sequenced by immunoSEQ multiplex PCR, and TCRdb holds only the in-frame ones, with some missing. The table includes about 320,000 clones, 12% to 15% detected once. V shed 4 bases and J 5 bases; nucleotides not matched to a gene: 5. Germline CDR1 reads MNHEY; CDR2 reads SVGAGI. The CDR3 contains 15 residues. The genes are TRBV6-5 and TRBJ2-3; 11 bases are a match to TRBD2. This TCR was sampled from a man aged 25-45 years in good health. Sequencing was carried out using central memory CD4+ T cells from blood. The CDR3 protein is CASSLGLAGIDTQYF. CDR3 nucleotide sequence: TGTGCCAGCAGTTTAGGACTAGCGGGCATAGATACGCAGTATTTT.